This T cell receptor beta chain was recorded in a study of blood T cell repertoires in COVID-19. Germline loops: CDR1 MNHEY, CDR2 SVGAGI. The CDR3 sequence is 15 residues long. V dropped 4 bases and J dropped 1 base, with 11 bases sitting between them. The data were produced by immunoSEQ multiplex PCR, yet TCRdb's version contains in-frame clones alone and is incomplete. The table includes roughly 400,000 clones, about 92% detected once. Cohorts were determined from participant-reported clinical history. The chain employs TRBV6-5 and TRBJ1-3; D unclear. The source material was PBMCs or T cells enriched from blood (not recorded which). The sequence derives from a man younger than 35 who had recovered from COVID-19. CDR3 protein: CASSLTSFSGNTIYF. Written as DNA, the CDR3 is TGTGCCAGCAGTTTAACCAGTTTTTCTGGAAACACCATATATTTT.